The T cell receptor beta chain under discussion was sequenced for a study of blood T cell repertoires in COVID-19. Per germline, CDR1 MNHEY and CDR2 SMNVEV (reference sequence). The CDR3 runs to 15 residues. With 3 bases clipped from V and 6 bases from J, the junction kept 6 bases outside the gene matches. This clone was detected only a few times. Clones were sequenced by immunoSEQ multiplex PCR, and TCRdb holds only the in-frame ones, with some missing. The data show about 200,000 clones, 65% to 90% seen once. This receptor was obtained from a woman aged 55-69 years with acute COVID-19. This chain links TRBV27 with TRBJ1-5; 9 positions agree with TRBD1. Sequences were obtained from PBMCs or T cells enriched from blood (not recorded which). The CDR3 nucleotides read TGTGCCAGCAGTTTGCCGGGACAGGGTCGTCAGCCCCAGCATTTT. This gives the protein CASSLPGQGRQPQHF.